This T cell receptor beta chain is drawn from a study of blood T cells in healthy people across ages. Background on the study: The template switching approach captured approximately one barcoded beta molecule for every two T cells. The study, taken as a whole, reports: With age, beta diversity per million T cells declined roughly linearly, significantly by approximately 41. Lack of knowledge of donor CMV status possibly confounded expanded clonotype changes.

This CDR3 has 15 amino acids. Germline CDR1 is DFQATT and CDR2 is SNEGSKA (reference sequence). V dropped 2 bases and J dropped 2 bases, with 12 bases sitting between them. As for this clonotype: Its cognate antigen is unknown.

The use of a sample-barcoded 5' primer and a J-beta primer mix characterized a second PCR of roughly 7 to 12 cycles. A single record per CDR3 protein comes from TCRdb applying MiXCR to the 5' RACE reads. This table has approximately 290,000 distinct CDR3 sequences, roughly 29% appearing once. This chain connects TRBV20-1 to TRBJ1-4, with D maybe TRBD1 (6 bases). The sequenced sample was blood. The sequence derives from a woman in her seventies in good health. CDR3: CSARRRGGTNEKLFF. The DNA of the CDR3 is TGCAGTGCTAGACGGCGCGGGGGCACTAATGAAAAACTGTTTTTT.